This T cell receptor beta chain was sequenced for a study of T cells in Graves' hyperthyroidism and ophthalmopathy. This clonotype was observed a handful of times. The germline V gene has CDR1 SQVTM and CDR2 ANQGSEA. The CDR3 covers 12 residues. Trimming cost V 7 bases and J 8 bases; bases outside gene matches: 3. Researchers amplified the TCR beta CDR3 regions from RNA transcripts. First-round RT-PCR targeting the TCR CDR3 was performed with the HTBI primer set. TCRdb fed the multiplex PCR reads into MiXCR, producing one record per CDR3 protein. Counted here are 500,000 to 800,000 distinct CDR3 sequences, more than 14% occurring once; the ten biggest clones make up approximately 12%.

The chain has TRBV29-1 and TRBJ2-1; 12 nucleotides agree with TRBD1. This sequence originates from a woman aged 45-60 years with Graves' ophthalmopathy. The sample taken for sequencing was blood. As DNA, the CDR3 is TGCAGCGAAGGGACAGGGGGCCATGAGCAGTTCTTC. It translates to CSEGTGGHEQFF.